Detailed here is one TCR beta chain. The target antigen is unknown. Clones were read by immunoSEQ multiplex PCR, and TCRdb kept only the in-frame ones, dropping some. The sample lists around 99,000 clones; 85% to 90% were seen once. CDR1 SGHRS and CDR2 YFSETQ come from the germline V gene. The CDR3 totals 15 residues. V shed 5 bases and J 3 bases; nucleotides not matched to a gene: 8. The data belong to a study of radiotherapy plus CTLA-4 blockade in lung cancer. Study results and caveats: TCR clones of tumor origin grew in blood after radiotherapy plus ipilimumab.

This clonotype was obtained from a human donor with non-small cell lung cancer that progressed on radiotherapy plus ipilimumab. The J gene is TRBJ2-1, the V gene TRBV5-1, with 7 bases aligning to TRBD1. The sequencing used peripheral blood, collected from a patient treated with radiotherapy plus ipilimumab. CDR3 region: CASRPPGQNYNEQFF. For the CDR3, the DNA is TGCGCCAGCAGGCCTCCGGGACAGAACTACAATGAGCAGTTCTTC.